A single sample gave rise to the 27 T cell receptor beta chains below, sequenced in a study of blood T cell repertoires in COVID-19. Clones were read by immunoSEQ multiplex PCR, and TCRdb kept only the in-frame ones, dropping some. The table records about 87,000 clones, around 90% of them present only once. Sample: peripheral blood. Receptors originate from a man aged 35 to 55 with acute or convalescent COVID-19.

The chain joins TRBV2 to TRBJ1-5; no clear D gene. Trimming pared 5 bases from V and 3 bases from J, leaving 5 bases between. Germline CDR1 reads SNHLY; CDR2 reads FYNNEI. The CDR3 consists of 12 residues. The CDR3 DNA is TGTGCCAGCAGTCTTCCCAATCAGCCCCAGCATTTT. Its translation: CASSLPNQPQHF. Full variable domain (remainder filled in from reference TRBV2 and TRBJ1-5): EPEVTQTPSHQVTQMGQEVILRCVPISNHLYFYWYRQILGQKVEFLVSFYNNEISEKSEIFDDQFSVERPDGSNFTLKIRSTKLEDSAMYFCASSLPNQPQHFGDGTRLSIL.

The V and J genes are TRBV4-2 and TRBJ1-5; D is perhaps TRBD1 (6 bases). CDR1 is LGHNA and CDR2 is YNFKEQ in the germline V gene. This CDR3 contains 15 residues. V shed 2 bases and J shed 6 bases, with 14 bases lying between them. CDR3 amino acids: CASSQTRGPVQPQHF. As DNA, the CDR3 is TGTGCCAGCAGCCAAACCAGGGGCCCCGTTCAGCCCCAGCATTTT.

This clone has just one count. The chain employs TRBV5-5 and TRBJ2-7; no definite D call. The CDR3 contains 13 residues. V was trimmed by 4 bases and J by 2 bases, leaving 10 bases between them. Germline V CDR1 and CDR2: SGHKS, YYEKEE (reference sequence). CDR3 sequence reads: CASSAMITYEQYF. In nucleotides, the CDR3 is TGTGCCAGCAGCGCTATGATTACCTACGAGCAGTACTTC.

This chain connects TRBV27 to TRBJ2-7, with 9 bases lining up with TRBD1. Germline CDR1 is MNHEY and CDR2 is SMNVEV (reference sequence). The CDR3 length is 18 residues. V shed 5 bases and J 3 bases; nucleotides not matched to a gene: 17. The CDR3 reads CASSDRDRETLGDYEQYF. Here the CDR3 DNA reads TGTGCCAGCAGTGACCGGGACAGGGAGACCCTAGGTGACTACGAGCAGTACTTC.

This clone was seen only once. The J gene is TRBJ2-1, the V gene TRBV6-2 or TRBV6-3; 9 nucleotides match TRBD2. Trimming removed 2 bases from V and 4 bases from J; junction bases left unmatched: 0. Germline CDR1 and CDR2: MNHEY and SVGEGT. The CDR3 is made up of 14 amino acids. The CDR3 loop is CASSYLAGYNEQFF. In DNA form, the CDR3 reads TGTGCCAGCAGTTACCTAGCGGGATACAATGAGCAGTTCTTC.

The chain carries TRBV11-2 and TRBJ1-1; D is unclear. The CDR3 extends over 12 amino acids. V was clipped by 1 base and J by 6 bases, with 6 bases between them. Germline V CDR1 and CDR2: SGHAT, FQNNGV. The CDR3 protein is CASSLGVSEAFF. DNA of the CDR3: TGTGCCAGCAGCTTAGGTGTATCTGAAGCTTTCTTT.

The chain uses TRBV6-1 and TRBJ2-7; weak D call: TRBD2 (5 bases). The CDR3 covers 13 residues. V dropped 3 bases and J dropped 2 bases, with 8 bases sitting between them. The germline gives CDR1 MNHNS, CDR2 SASEGT. This CDR3 reads CASSDGEPYEQYF. CDR3 nucleotide sequence: TGTGCCAGCAGTGACGGGGAGCCCTACGAGCAGTACTTC.

The chain has TRBV30 and TRBJ2-7; D is possibly TRBD1 (5 bases). The CDR3 is 17 amino acids. CDR1 and CDR2 from the germline V gene are GTSNPN and SVGIG (reference sequence). Trimming cost V 0 bases and J 9 bases, with 27 bases left between them. The CDR3 loop is CAWSVRSWGGGPLRQYF. The DNA for the CDR3 is TGTGCCTGGAGTGTACGATCGTGGGGCGGCGGCCCCCTAAGGCAGTACTTC.

This chain's CDR3 is CASSNNFESGNTIYF. The CDR3 DNA is TGTGCCAGCAGTAATAATTTCGAGTCTGGAAACACCATATATTTT. V is TRBV6-5 and J is TRBJ1-3; unclear D gene. This CDR3 spans 15 amino acids. Germline-derived CDR1 and CDR2 are MNHEY and SVGAGI. Deletions cut 5 bases from V and 1 base from J, with 12 bases between.

The rearrangement joins TRBV5-1 to TRBJ2-7; weak D call: TRBD1 (5 bases). The CDR3 has 15 residues. V dropped 0 bases and J dropped 6 bases, with 16 bases sitting between them. The germline V gene encodes CDR1 SGHRS and CDR2 YFSETQ. The CDR3 sequence is CASSLGGLRGLEQYF. In nucleotides, the CDR3 is TGCGCCAGCAGCTTGGGGGGCCTAAGGGGCCTCGAGCAGTACTTC. The full variable domain, in which reference TRBV5-1 and TRBJ2-7 provide the parts outside the CDR3, is KAGVTQTPRYLIKTRGQQVTLSCSPISGHRSVSWYQQTPGQGLQFLFEYFSETQRNKGNFPGRFSGRQFSNSRSEMNVSTLELGDSALYLCASSLGGLRGLEQYFGPGTRLTVT.

The chain uses TRBV4-2 and TRBJ1-2; D is perhaps TRBD1 (5 bases). V was shortened by 4 bases and J by 6 bases, with 9 bases between the two germline ends. CDR3 length equals 12 residues. In germline, CDR1 is LGHNA, CDR2 YNFKEQ. The CDR3 sequence: CASSRGGDGYTF. In DNA, the CDR3 is TGTGCCAGCAGCCGGGGGGGGGATGGCTACACCTTC.

V is TRBV9 and J is TRBJ1-1, with 7 positions matching TRBD1. The CDR3 has 14 amino acids. CDR1 is SGDLS and CDR2 is YYNGEE in the germline V gene. J lost 5 bases, V lost 4 bases, and 8 bases had no gene match. CDR3 coding DNA: TGTGCCAGCAGCAGTCAGGGGGGCGGGACTGAAGCTTTCTTT. It specifies CASSSQGGGTEAFF.

The gene calls are TRBV5-1 and TRBJ2-5; the D gene is possibly TRBD2 (7 bases). Germline CDR1 reads SGHRS; CDR2 reads YFSETQ. Trimming cost V 4 bases and J 2 bases, with 21 bases left between them. This CDR3 spans 17 amino acids. CDR3 nucleotide sequence: TGCGCCAGCAGCCTGGGAGGGGACACGCTCCGACAAGAGACCCAGTACTTC. It is translated as CASSLGGDTLRQETQYF.

The rearrangement uses TRBV7-2 and TRBJ2-7, with 14 bases lining up with TRBD2. Germline CDR1 is SGHTA and CDR2 is FQGNSA. The CDR3 extends over 18 amino acids. J gave up 0 bases and V 5 bases, and 9 bases lay outside the gene matches. The CDR3 region has the DNA TGTGCCAGCAGCCTCGGGACTAGCGGGAGAACCCTCTCCTACGAGCAGTACTTC. It yields the protein CASSLGTSGRTLSYEQYF.

This chain links TRBV30 with TRBJ2-4, with D perhaps TRBD1 (5 bases). From germline, CDR1 is GTSNPN and CDR2 SVGIG (reference sequence). Trimming left V 5 bases short and J 11 bases short, with 16 bases between. The CDR3 is 12 residues long. This chain's CDR3 is CAWDSDNRFQYF. For the CDR3, the DNA is TGTGCCTGGGACAGTGATAATCGCTTTCAGTACTTC.

This clone has a single count. V gene TRBV5-4 combines with J gene TRBJ1-2; tentative D call: TRBD1 (6 bases). This CDR3 spans 17 amino acids. The germline V gene encodes CDR1 SGHNT and CDR2 YYREEE (reference sequence). The V end was cut by 0 bases, the J end by 3 bases, with 18 bases between. The chain's CDR3 is CASSLERKQRTDYGYTF. CDR3 nucleotides: TGTGCCAGCAGCTTGGAAAGAAAACAACGGACAGACTATGGCTACACCTTC.

The chain uses TRBV9 and TRBJ2-7; D is unclear. Germline V gives CDR1 SGDLS, CDR2 YYNGEE. The CDR3 covers 13 residues. The V end lost 4 bases, the J end lost 7 bases, and 15 bases lay between the germline ends. Here the CDR3 reads CASSPGRWNEQYF. The CDR3 region has the DNA TGTGCCAGCAGCCCAGGAAGATGGAATGAGCAGTACTTC. The full variable domain, its missing parts supplied by reference TRBV9 and TRBJ2-7, is DSGVTQTPKHLITATGQRVTLRCSPRSGDLSVYWYQQSLDQGLQFLIQYYNGEERAKGNILERFSAQQFPDLHSELNLSSLELGDSALYFCASSPGRWNEQYFGPGTRLTVT.

The V call is TRBV27, the J call TRBJ2-5; 9 bases match TRBD2. The CDR3 is 11 amino acids. Germline V gene data show CDR1 as MNHEY and CDR2 as SMNVEV (reference sequence). Trimming removed 8 bases from V and 5 bases from J; junction bases left unmatched: 0. The DNA of the CDR3 is TGTGCCAGCGGACTAGCGGAGACCCAGTACTTC. Protein product: CASGLAETQYF.

The chain employs TRBV9 and TRBJ1-4; the D gene is possibly TRBD1 (6 bases). V was trimmed by 2 bases and J by 4 bases, leaving 15 bases between them. Germline V gene data show CDR1 as SGDLS and CDR2 as YYNGEE. The CDR3 is made up of 16 amino acids. In DNA, the CDR3 is TGTGCCAGCAGCGTGCAACCACAGGGCCTTAATGAAAAACTGTTTTTT. Translating gives CASSVQPQGLNEKLFF.

J is TRBJ2-3 and V is TRBV9; possibly TRBD2 for D (6 bases). V lost 0 bases and J 2 bases, leaving 10 bases between the germline ends. From germline, CDR1 is SGDLS and CDR2 YYNGEE. This CDR3 has 15 residues. The CDR3 DNA sequence: TGTGCCAGCAGCGTAGTCGGGGAGGACACAGATACGCAGTATTTT. It is translated as CASSVVGEDTDTQYF.

The genes are TRBV5-1 and TRBJ2-7; TRBD2 is a possible D gene (5 bases). Trimming removed 3 bases from V and 3 bases from J, with 13 bases in between. Germline V gene lookup returns CDR1 SGHRS and CDR2 YFSETQ. The CDR3 is made up of 14 amino acids. As DNA, the CDR3 is TGCGCCAGCAGCTCGAGCGGCGGAATCTACGAGCAGTACTTC. It yields the protein CASSSSGGIYEQYF. Complete variable domain (other parts from reference TRBV5-1 and TRBJ2-7): KAGVTQTPRYLIKTRGQQVTLSCSPISGHRSVSWYQQTPGQGLQFLFEYFSETQRNKGNFPGRFSGRQFSNSRSEMNVSTLELGDSALYLCASSSSGGIYEQYFGPGTRLTVT.

J is TRBJ2-5 and V is TRBV3-1 (or the pseudogene TRBV3-2); 10 nucleotides agree with TRBD2. Germline CDR1 and CDR2: LGHDT and YNNKEL (reference sequence). The CDR3 sequence is 15 residues long. V shed 1 base, J shed 5 bases, and the junction held 4 bases outside the gene matches. CDR3 DNA sequence: TGTGCCAGCAGCCAAGCTACTAGCGGGGTGGAGACCCAGTACTTC. Translation gives CASSQATSGVETQYF.

This clone appeared a single time. This sequence joins TRBV19 and TRBJ2-3, with unresolved D. Germline loops: CDR1 LNHDA, CDR2 SQIVND (reference sequence). The ends were cut back, 2 bases at V and 2 bases at J, with 14 bases in the middle. The CDR3 has 16 amino acids. CDR3 region: CASSIRSGHDTDTQYF. For the CDR3, the DNA is TGTGCCAGTAGTATACGGTCTGGGCACGACACAGATACGCAGTATTTT.

The chain has TRBV7-9 and TRBJ1-5; TRBD1 matches at 7 bases. This CDR3 is 14 amino acids long. Germline CDR1 and CDR2: SEHNR and FQNEAQ (reference sequence). Losses at the gene ends were 4 bases for V and 3 bases for J; bases not matched to a gene: 3. The CDR3 spells CASSWDSDNQPQHF. CDR3 sequence (DNA): TGTGCCAGCAGCTGGGACAGTGACAATCAGCCCCAGCATTTT.

The chain recombines TRBV11-3 with TRBJ2-2; 8 positions agree with TRBD1. The germline CDR1 and CDR2 sequences are SGHNT and YENEEA. Trimming cost V 3 bases and J 4 bases; bases outside gene matches: 4. The CDR3 loop spans 15 amino acids. CDR3 in DNA: TGTGCCAGCAGCTTTCAGGGGGCGCTCACCGGGGAGCTGTTTTTT. It specifies CASSFQGALTGELFF.

The chain has TRBV7-8 and TRBJ2-1; TRBD1 agrees at 7 bases. Germline CDR1 and CDR2: SGHVS and FQNEAQ. The V and J ends lost 2 bases and 14 bases, in that order; junction bases with no gene match: 12. The CDR3 runs 14 residues. CDR3 region: CASSLSTGSAVKFF. In DNA, the CDR3 is TGTGCCAGCAGCTTATCGACAGGGTCGGCGGTGAAGTTCTTC.

The rearrangement links TRBV5-5 to TRBJ2-5, with 9 nucleotides matching TRBD1. The V segment lost 1 base and the J segment 4 bases; nucleotides outside the gene matches: 2. The CDR3 consists of 14 residues. Germline CDR1 reads SGHKS; CDR2 reads YYEKEE (reference sequence). In DNA form, the CDR3 reads TGTGCCAGCAGCTTGAACAGGGGGCGAGAGACCCAGTACTTC. It specifies CASSLNRGRETQYF.